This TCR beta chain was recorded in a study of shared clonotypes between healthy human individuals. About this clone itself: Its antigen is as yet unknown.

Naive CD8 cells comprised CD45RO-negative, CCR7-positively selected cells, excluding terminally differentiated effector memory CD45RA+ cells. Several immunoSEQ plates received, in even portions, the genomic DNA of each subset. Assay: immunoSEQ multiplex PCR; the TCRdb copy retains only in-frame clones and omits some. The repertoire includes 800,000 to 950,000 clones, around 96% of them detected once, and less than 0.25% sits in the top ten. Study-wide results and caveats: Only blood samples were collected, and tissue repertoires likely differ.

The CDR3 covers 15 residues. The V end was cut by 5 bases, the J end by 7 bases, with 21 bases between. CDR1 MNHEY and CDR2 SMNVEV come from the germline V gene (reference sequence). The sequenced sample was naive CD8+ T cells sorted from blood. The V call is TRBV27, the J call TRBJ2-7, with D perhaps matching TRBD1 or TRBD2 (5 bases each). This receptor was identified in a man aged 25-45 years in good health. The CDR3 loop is CASSPRAGQGGEQYF. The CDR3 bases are TGTGCCAGCAGTCCCCGGGCAGGGCAGGGCGGGGAGCAGTACTTC.